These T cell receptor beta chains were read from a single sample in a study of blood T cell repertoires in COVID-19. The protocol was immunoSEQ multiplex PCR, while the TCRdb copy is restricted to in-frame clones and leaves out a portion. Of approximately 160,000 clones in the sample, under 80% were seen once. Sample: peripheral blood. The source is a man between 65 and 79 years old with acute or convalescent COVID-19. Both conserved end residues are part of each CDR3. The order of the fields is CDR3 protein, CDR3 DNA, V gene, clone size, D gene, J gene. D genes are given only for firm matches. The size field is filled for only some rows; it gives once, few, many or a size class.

CDR3 protein: CASSVYGTGFYEQYF
CDR3 DNA: TGTGCCAGCAGCGTATACGGGACAGGGTTTTACGAGCAGTACTTC
V gene: TRBV7-9
clone size: -
D gene: TRBD1
J gene: TRBJ2-7

CDR3 protein: CASGGGGSSYEQYF
CDR3 DNA: TGTGCCAGCGGCGGGGGCGGATCATCCTACGAGCAGTACTTC
V gene: TRBV3-1/TRBV3-2
clone size: -
D gene: -
J gene: TRBJ2-7

CDR3 protein: CASQGKGNTEAFF
CDR3 DNA: TGTGCCAGCCAGGGGAAGGGGAACACTGAAGCTTTCTTT
V gene: TRBV5-4
clone size: -
D gene: -
J gene: TRBJ1-1

CDR3 protein: CASNQGGPRNYGYTF
CDR3 DNA: TGTGCCAGCAACCAAGGCGGTCCGCGTAACTATGGCTACACCTTC
V gene: TRBV5-4
clone size: -
D gene: -
J gene: TRBJ1-2

CDR3 protein: CASSEQGNEKLFF
CDR3 DNA: TGTGCCAGCAGTGAACAGGGGAATGAAAAACTGTTTTTT
V gene: TRBV6-4
clone size: -
D gene: TRBD1
J gene: TRBJ1-4

CDR3 protein: CASSQEESDYEQYF
CDR3 DNA: TGCGCCAGCAGCCAAGAAGAGAGCGATTACGAGCAGTACTTC
V gene: TRBV4-1
clone size: -
D gene: -
J gene: TRBJ2-7

CDR3 protein: CASSEQGDSPLHF
CDR3 DNA: TGTGCCAGCAGTGAACAGGGGGATTCACCCCTCCACTTT
V gene: TRBV6-1
clone size: -
D gene: TRBD1
J gene: TRBJ1-6

CDR3 protein: CASSPQGPYNEQFF
CDR3 DNA: TGTGCCAGCAGCCCTCAGGGGCCCTACAATGAGCAGTTCTTC
V gene: TRBV5-4
clone size: -
D gene: -
J gene: TRBJ2-1

CDR3 protein: CASSLSGQGYGTEAFF
CDR3 DNA: TGCGCCAGCAGCCTAAGCGGACAGGGGTATGGAACTGAAGCTTTCTTT
V gene: TRBV5-1
clone size: -
D gene: TRBD1
J gene: TRBJ1-1

CDR3 protein: CASYLTGSGANVLTF
CDR3 DNA: TGTGCCAGCTACCTCACAGGGTCGGGGGCCAACGTCCTGACTTTC
V gene: TRBV6-6
clone size: once
D gene: -
J gene: TRBJ2-6

CDR3 protein: CASKIYLGANYGYTF
CDR3 DNA: TGTGCCAGCAAGATTTATCTGGGAGCTAACTATGGCTACACCTTC
V gene: TRBV6-5
clone size: -
D gene: -
J gene: TRBJ1-2

CDR3 protein: CASRSTGAHEQYF
CDR3 DNA: TGTGCCAGCAGGTCGACAGGGGCCCACGAGCAGTACTTC
V gene: TRBV12-3/TRBV12-4
clone size: -
D gene: TRBD1
J gene: TRBJ2-7

CDR3 protein: CASSLVRDRDEKLFF
CDR3 DNA: TGTGCCAGCAGCCTGGTCCGGGACAGGGACGAAAAACTGTTTTTT
V gene: TRBV5-6
clone size: -
D gene: TRBD1
J gene: TRBJ1-4

CDR3 protein: CASSLDPGAREKLFF
CDR3 DNA: TGTGCCAGCAGCTTAGATCCAGGGGCTCGGGAAAAACTGTTTTTT
V gene: TRBV11-3
clone size: -
D gene: -
J gene: TRBJ1-4

CDR3 protein: CASSLPRGEGNQPQHF
CDR3 DNA: TGTGCCAGCAGTCTCCCCCGAGGAGAGGGAAATCAGCCCCAGCATTTT
V gene: TRBV27
clone size: -
D gene: -
J gene: TRBJ1-5

CDR3 protein: CASSETLRDTNYGYTF
CDR3 DNA: TGTGCCAGCAGTGAAACACTCCGGGACACTAACTATGGCTACACCTTC
V gene: TRBV6-4
clone size: -
D gene: -
J gene: TRBJ1-2

CDR3 protein: CASSQGAPRDSYEQYF
CDR3 DNA: TGCGCCAGCAGCCAAGGAGCCCCCCGGGACAGCTACGAGCAGTACTTC
V gene: TRBV4-1
clone size: -
D gene: TRBD1
J gene: TRBJ2-7

CDR3 protein: CASSQDGPGWNEQFF
CDR3 DNA: TGTGCCAGCAGCCAAGACGGTCCGGGGTGGAATGAGCAGTTCTTC
V gene: TRBV3-1/TRBV3-2
clone size: -
D gene: -
J gene: TRBJ2-1

CDR3 protein: CASSLDPGTRSREQYF
CDR3 DNA: TGTGCCAGCAGCTTGGACCCCGGGACTCGCTCCCGCGAGCAGTACTTC
V gene: TRBV5-4
clone size: once
D gene: -
J gene: TRBJ2-7

CDR3 protein: CASSLGTGGMDYGYTF
CDR3 DNA: TGCGCCAGCAGCTTGGGGACAGGGGGCATGGACTATGGCTACACCTTC
V gene: TRBV5-1
clone size: few
D gene: TRBD1
J gene: TRBJ1-2

CDR3 protein: CASSQTGQGIREETQYF
CDR3 DNA: TGTGCCAGCAGCCAAACGGGACAGGGAATTCGGGAAGAGACCCAGTACTTC
V gene: TRBV3-1/TRBV3-2
clone size: -
D gene: TRBD1
J gene: TRBJ2-5

CDR3 protein: CSVGGTGSYEQYF
CDR3 DNA: TGCAGCGTTGGTGGGACAGGGTCCTACGAGCAGTACTTC
V gene: TRBV29-1
clone size: -
D gene: TRBD1
J gene: TRBJ2-7

CDR3 protein: CASSYSRGAGELFF
CDR3 DNA: TGTGCCAGCAGTTATAGCAGGGGTGCCGGGGAGCTGTTTTTT
V gene: TRBV6-2/TRBV6-3
clone size: few
D gene: -
J gene: TRBJ2-2

CDR3 protein: CASTDRGRVEAFF
CDR3 DNA: TGTGCCAGCACCGACAGGGGGCGCGTTGAAGCTTTCTTT
V gene: TRBV6-6
clone size: -
D gene: TRBD1
J gene: TRBJ1-1

CDR3 protein: CASSVGRSSYNEQFF
CDR3 DNA: TGTGCCAGCAGTGTGGGGAGGAGCTCCTACAATGAGCAGTTCTTC
V gene: TRBV2
clone size: -
D gene: -
J gene: TRBJ2-1

CDR3 protein: CASSIGSGGDNEQFF
CDR3 DNA: TGTGCCAGTAGTATTGGTAGCGGGGGTGACAATGAGCAGTTCTTC
V gene: TRBV19
clone size: many
D gene: TRBD2
J gene: TRBJ2-1

CDR3 protein: CASSFGIGNTIYF
CDR3 DNA: TGTGCCAGCAGTTTCGGGATCGGGAACACCATATATTTT
V gene: TRBV27
clone size: -
D gene: -
J gene: TRBJ1-3

CDR3 protein: CASSTRVADQPQHF
CDR3 DNA: TGTGCCAGCAGTACTAGGGTTGCCGATCAGCCCCAGCATTTT
V gene: TRBV5-6
clone size: -
D gene: -
J gene: TRBJ1-5

CDR3 protein: CASSILARGYGYTF
CDR3 DNA: TGTGCCAGTAGTATACTTGCCAGGGGTTATGGCTACACCTTC
V gene: TRBV19
clone size: -
D gene: -
J gene: TRBJ1-2

CDR3 protein: CASSQRFGQPQHF
CDR3 DNA: TGTGCCAGCAGCCAGCGATTCGGACAGCCCCAGCATTTT
V gene: TRBV7-2
clone size: -
D gene: -
J gene: TRBJ1-5

CDR3 protein: CASSKTGAASTDTQYF
CDR3 DNA: TGTGCTAGCAGCAAAACTGGGGCGGCCAGCACAGATACGCAGTATTTT
V gene: TRBV7-7
clone size: -
D gene: -
J gene: TRBJ2-3